The sequence of this TCR beta chain was determined in a study of Graves' ophthalmopathy and Graves' hyperthyroidism (dated by TCRdb to the late 2010s). Background on the whole study: Hyperthyroidism was defined as stable when no progression to ophthalmopathy occurred within 18 months of follow-up. To tell Graves' ophthalmopathy apart from Graves' hyperthyroidism, and to predict which patients would progress to ophthalmopathy, the study relied on TCR beta repertoire signatures. In total, around 140 blood samples were TCR-sequenced: 40 to 45 ophthalmopathy, under 85 hyperthyroidism and some 17 hyperthyroidism-to-ophthalmopathy patients. To explore V-J signatures that separate ophthalmopathy from hyperthyroidism, a discovery set of about a hundred patients was enrolled, consisting of about 45 with ophthalmopathy and under 65 with stable hyperthyroidism. The independent validation cohort included about 19 hyperthyroidism patients plus 17 patients who later progressed from hyperthyroidism to ophthalmopathy. T-cell repertoires of thyroid tissue and blood were compared in six or seven hyperthyroidism patients. Following sampling, methimazole starting at 30 mg daily was administered to hyperthyroidism patients, and high-dose intravenous methylprednisolone was administered to ophthalmopathy patients. The investigation overall reported the following: No statistical method was used to predetermine the sample size, and group allocation was not hidden from the investigators. In cross-validation, the 13-signature model distinguished ophthalmopathy from stable hyperthyroidism with about 89% sensitivity and about 81% specificity, while in the test set the corresponding values were 80% and 75%. Most of the expanded thyroid clonotypes with a frequency above 0.001 were also detected in blood, and it was suggested that the thyroid immune response may be reflected by blood repertoires. In validation, the model predicted ophthalmopathy progression with 70.59% sensitivity and around 72% specificity; some twelve predicted patients were CT-confirmed with GO in a median of about 6.1 months.

Hyperthyroidism patients were newly diagnosed, were aged 18 to 65 years, and had a disease duration under 2 months. Anyone with other autoimmune diseases, uncontrolled infections, pregnancy or lactation was excluded from the study. Clinical symptoms, serum thyroxine, TRAb, thyroid ultrasound and orbital computed tomography formed the basis of the diagnosis. Total RNA was extracted with Trizol reagent and quality-checked on an Agilent 2100 Bioanalyzer. Comment on this clonotype: Its antigen is unknown. There are no base qualities to consult, and no much larger clone falls within one base.

The CDR3 goes from the cysteine to the phenylalanine over 14 residues. Only the CDR3 part of the read is kept: 42 bases, read in frame from the first base. V is cut by 6 bases and J by 4 bases, and the space between the germline ends is 16 bases. From the germline V gene, CDR1 is SGHTA and CDR2 is FQGTGA. For repertoire sequencing, TCR beta CDR3 regions were amplified from RNA transcripts. HTBI primers and the Qiagen OneStep RT-PCR kit were used in a first-round RT-PCR, which was followed by a second-round multiplex PCR, size selection and purification. The libraries underwent paired-end sequencing with 100 bp reads on an Illumina HiSeq2000. On the study's bioinformatics: SOAPnuke was used to process the reads, removing any read that contained adapters or uncalled bases, had a mean Phred below 15, or lacked an exact match to the constant primer or identifier. High-quality paired reads were merged with COPE v1.2.5. Clonotypes were defined as unique nucleotide sequences and were aligned to IMGT TRB V, D and J references using MiTCR v1.1. Only V-J combinations with frequency above 0.0001 were analysed, covering approximately 99% of repertoires. For each V-J combination, a TCR clonal expansion and chaos score was defined as F50 clonal expansion divided by the chaos observed in the TCRdist matrix. Welch's t-statistics and random forest were used to reduce the features to 10 to 15 V-J combinations, which were then used as input to a naive Bayes classifier. The similarity between thyroid and blood repertoires was quantified using the Morisita-Horn index. TCRdb reanalyzed the raw reads on its own, using fastp at Q25 for trimming and MiXCR for clone calling, and kept in-frame beta chains. Rows matching on CDR3 protein sequence are summarized as one entry with the most common DNA and genes. These V and J calls are TCRdb output, not the study's own analysis. The sample table lists around 1.1 million distinct CDR3 sequences, about 38% of them with a count of one. Of the sample, more than 9.5% is held by the ten largest clones.

Sequencing used peripheral blood or thyroid tissue (not recorded which). The sequence joins TRBV7-3 to TRBJ2-7; the D gene lacks a confident call. The receptor comes from an adult man with Graves' hyperthyroidism. For the CDR3, the sequence is CASSLLQEPYEQYF. The nucleotide sequence is TGTGCCAGCAGTCTCTTACAAGAACCTTACGAGCAGTACTTC.